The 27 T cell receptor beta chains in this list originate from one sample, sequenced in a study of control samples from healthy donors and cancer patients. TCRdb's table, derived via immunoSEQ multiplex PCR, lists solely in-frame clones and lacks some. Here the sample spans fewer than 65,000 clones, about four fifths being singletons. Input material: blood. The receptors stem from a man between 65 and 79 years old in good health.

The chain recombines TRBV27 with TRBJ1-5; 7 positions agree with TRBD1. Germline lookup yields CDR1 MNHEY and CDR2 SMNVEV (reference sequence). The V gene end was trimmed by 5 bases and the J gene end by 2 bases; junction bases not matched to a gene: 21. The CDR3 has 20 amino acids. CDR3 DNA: TGTGCCAGCAGTCTACCCCGAGGGGGCCGGGATATATGGGGCAATCAGCCCCAGCATTTT. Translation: CASSLPRGGRDIWGNQPQHF.

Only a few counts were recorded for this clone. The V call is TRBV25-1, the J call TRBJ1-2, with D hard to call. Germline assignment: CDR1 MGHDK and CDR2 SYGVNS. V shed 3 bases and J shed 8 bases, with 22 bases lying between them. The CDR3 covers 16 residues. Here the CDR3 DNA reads TGTGCCAGCAGTGAGCCCCCAGGTCGATGGCCTTGGGGCTACACCTTC. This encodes CASSEPPGRWPWGYTF.

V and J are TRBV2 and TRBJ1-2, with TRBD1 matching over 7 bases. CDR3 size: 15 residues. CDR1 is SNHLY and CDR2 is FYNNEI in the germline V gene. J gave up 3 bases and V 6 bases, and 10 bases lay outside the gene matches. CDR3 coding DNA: TGTGCCAGCAGAGCCCCTGACAGGGTTGACTATGGCTACACCTTC. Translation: CASRAPDRVDYGYTF.

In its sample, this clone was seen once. The CDR3 nucleotides are TGTGCCACCAGCAGAGAAGGGGGCGGGTACGAGCAGTACTTC. The encoded protein is CATSREGGGYEQYF. J is TRBJ2-7 and V is TRBV15, with 7 bases lining up with TRBD1. Germline V gene data show CDR1 as LNHNV and CDR2 as YYDKDF (reference sequence). The length of the CDR3 is 14 residues. With V trimmed by 0 bases and J by 4 bases, 3 bases remained unmatched. The variable domain in full, with the rest retrieved from reference TRBV15 and TRBJ2-7, is DAMVIQNPRYQVTQFGKPVTLSCSQTLNHNVMYWYQQKSSQAPKLLFHYYDKDFNNEADTPDNFQSRRPNTSFCFLDIRSPGLGDTAMYLCATSREGGGYEQYFGPGTRLTVT.

The CDR3 coding sequence is TGTGCCAGCAGCTTGATCTGGAATGAGCAGTTCTTC. Amino acid sequence: CASSLIWNEQFF. The rearrangement joins TRBV5-6 to TRBJ2-1, with D unresolved. V was pared by 1 base and J by 7 bases, with 6 bases between. The germline V gene has CDR1 SGHDT and CDR2 YYEEEE. This CDR3 contains 12 residues.

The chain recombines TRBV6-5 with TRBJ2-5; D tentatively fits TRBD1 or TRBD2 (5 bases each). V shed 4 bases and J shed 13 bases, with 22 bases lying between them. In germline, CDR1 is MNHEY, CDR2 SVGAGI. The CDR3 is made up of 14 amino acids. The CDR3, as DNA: TGTGCCAGCAGTTGGGTGGGACCCCCCGGGGCTTGGTACTTC. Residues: CASSWVGPPGAWYF.

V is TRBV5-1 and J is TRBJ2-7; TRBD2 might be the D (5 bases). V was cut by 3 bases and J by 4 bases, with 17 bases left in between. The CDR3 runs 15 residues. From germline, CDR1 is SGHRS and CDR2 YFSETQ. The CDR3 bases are TGCGCCAGCAGCTCGTTTGGCGGGTGGGATTACGAGCAGTACTTC. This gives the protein CASSSFGGWDYEQYF.

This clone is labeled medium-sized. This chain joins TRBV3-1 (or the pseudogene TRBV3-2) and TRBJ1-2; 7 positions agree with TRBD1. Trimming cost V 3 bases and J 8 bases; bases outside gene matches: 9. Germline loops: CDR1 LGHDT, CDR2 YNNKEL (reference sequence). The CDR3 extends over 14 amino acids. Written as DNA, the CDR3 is TGTGCCAGCAGCCAGAGGGAGACAGGGCGCGGCTACACCTTC. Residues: CASSQRETGRGYTF.

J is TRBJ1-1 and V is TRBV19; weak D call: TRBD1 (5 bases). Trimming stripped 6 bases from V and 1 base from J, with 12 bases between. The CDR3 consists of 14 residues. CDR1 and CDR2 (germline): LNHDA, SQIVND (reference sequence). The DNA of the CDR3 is TGTGCCAGTAGGAGGGGAGGAGAGAACACTGAAGCTTTCTTT. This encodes CASRRGGENTEAFF. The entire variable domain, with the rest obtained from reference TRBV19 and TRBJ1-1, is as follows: DGGITQSPKYLFRKEGQNVTLSCEQNLNHDAMYWYRQDPGQGLRLIYYSQIVNDFQKGDIAEGYSVSREKKESFPLTVTSAQKNPTAFYLCASRRGGENTEAFFGQGTRLTVV.

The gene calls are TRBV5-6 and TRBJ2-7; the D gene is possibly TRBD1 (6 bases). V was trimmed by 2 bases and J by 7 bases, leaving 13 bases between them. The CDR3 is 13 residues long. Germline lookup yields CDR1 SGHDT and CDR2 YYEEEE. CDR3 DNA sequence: TGTGCCAGCAGCTTCGGCAGGGGAAGGGAGCAGTACTTC. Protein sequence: CASSFGRGREQYF. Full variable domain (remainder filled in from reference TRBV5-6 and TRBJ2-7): DAGVTQSPTHLIKTRGQQVTLRCSPKSGHDTVSWYQQALGQGPQFIFQYYEEEERQRGNFPDRFSGHQFPNYSSELNVNALLLGDSALYLCASSFGRGREQYFGPGTRLTVT.

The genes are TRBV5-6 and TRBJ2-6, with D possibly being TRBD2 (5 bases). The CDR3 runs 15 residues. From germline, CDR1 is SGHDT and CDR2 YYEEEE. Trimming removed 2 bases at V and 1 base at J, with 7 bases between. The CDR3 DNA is TGTGCCAGCAGCTTATCGGGGTCTGGGGCCAACGTCCTGACTTTC. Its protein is CASSLSGSGANVLTF. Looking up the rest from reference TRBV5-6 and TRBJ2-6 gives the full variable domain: DAGVTQSPTHLIKTRGQQVTLRCSPKSGHDTVSWYQQALGQGPQFIFQYYEEEERQRGNFPDRFSGHQFPNYSSELNVNALLLGDSALYLCASSLSGSGANVLTFGAGSRLTVL.

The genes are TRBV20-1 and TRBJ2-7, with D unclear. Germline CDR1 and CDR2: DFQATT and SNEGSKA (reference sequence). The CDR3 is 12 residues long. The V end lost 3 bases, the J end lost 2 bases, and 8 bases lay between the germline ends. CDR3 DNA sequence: TGCAGTGCTAGTGGGCAGACCTACGAGCAGTACTTC. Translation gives CSASGQTYEQYF.

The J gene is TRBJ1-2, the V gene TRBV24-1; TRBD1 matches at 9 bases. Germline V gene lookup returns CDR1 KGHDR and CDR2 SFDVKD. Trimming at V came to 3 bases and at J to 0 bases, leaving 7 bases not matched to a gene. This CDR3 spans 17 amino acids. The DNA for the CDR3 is TGTGCCACCAGTGATGGCACCGGGACAGGGACTAACTATGGCTACACCTTC. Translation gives CATSDGTGTGTNYGYTF.

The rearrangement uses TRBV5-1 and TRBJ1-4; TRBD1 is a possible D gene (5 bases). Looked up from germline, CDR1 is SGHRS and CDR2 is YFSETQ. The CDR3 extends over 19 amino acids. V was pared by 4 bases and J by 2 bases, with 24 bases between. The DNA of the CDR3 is TGCGCCAGCAGCCCGGACGGCTATGAGAATGGGGCGACTAATGAAAAACTGTTTTTT. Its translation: CASSPDGYENGATNEKLFF. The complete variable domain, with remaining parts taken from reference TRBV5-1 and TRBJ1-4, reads KAGVTQTPRYLIKTRGQQVTLSCSPISGHRSVSWYQQTPGQGLQFLFEYFSETQRNKGNFPGRFSGRQFSNSRSEMNVSTLELGDSALYLCASSPDGYENGATNEKLFFGSGTQLSVL.

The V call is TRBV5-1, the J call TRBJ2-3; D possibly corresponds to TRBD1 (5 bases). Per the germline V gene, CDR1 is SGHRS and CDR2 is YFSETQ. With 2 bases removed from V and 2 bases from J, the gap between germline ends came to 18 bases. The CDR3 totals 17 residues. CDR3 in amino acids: CASSLGVGLGYTDTQYF. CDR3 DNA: TGCGCCAGCAGCTTAGGGGTGGGGCTGGGCTACACAGATACGCAGTATTTT.

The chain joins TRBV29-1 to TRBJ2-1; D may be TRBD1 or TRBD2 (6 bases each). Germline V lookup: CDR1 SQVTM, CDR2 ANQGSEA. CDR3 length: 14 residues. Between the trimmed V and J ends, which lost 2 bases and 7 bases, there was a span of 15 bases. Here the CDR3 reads CSVERGVRGNEQFF. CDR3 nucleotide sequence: TGCAGCGTTGAAAGGGGGGTAAGAGGGAATGAGCAGTTCTTC.

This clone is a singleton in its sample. CDR3 nucleotides: TGCGCCAGCAGTCCCGGGCCAAATCAGCCCCAGCATTTT. This gives the protein CASSPGPNQPQHF. V usage is TRBV10-2 and J usage is TRBJ1-5; no clear D. In germline, CDR1 is WSHSY, CDR2 SAAADI. This CDR3 contains 13 residues. V was cut by 5 bases and J by 4 bases, with 9 bases left in between.

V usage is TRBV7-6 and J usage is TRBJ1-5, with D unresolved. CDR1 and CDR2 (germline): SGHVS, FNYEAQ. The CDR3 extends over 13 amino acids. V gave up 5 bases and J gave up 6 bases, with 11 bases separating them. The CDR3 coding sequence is TGTGCCAGCAGCCCCGATTCGGTTCAGCCCCAGCATTTT. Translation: CASSPDSVQPQHF.

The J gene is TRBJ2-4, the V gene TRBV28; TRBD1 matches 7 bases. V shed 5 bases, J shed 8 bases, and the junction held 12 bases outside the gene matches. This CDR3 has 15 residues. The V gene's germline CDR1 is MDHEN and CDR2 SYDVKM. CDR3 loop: CASSDTGTEGDIQYF. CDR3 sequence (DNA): TGTGCCAGCAGTGATACTGGGACAGAAGGTGACATTCAGTACTTC. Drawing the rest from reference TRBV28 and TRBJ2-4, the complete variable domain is DVKVTQSSRYLVKRTGEKVFLECVQDMDHENMFWYRQDPGLGLRLIYFSYDVKMKEKGDIPEGYSVSREKKERFSLILESASTNQTSMYLCASSDTGTEGDIQYFGAGTRLSVL.

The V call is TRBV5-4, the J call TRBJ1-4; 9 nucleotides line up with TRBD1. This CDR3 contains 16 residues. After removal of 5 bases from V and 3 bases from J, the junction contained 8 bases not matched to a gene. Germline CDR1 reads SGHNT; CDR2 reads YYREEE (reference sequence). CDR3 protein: CASSSGTGSANEKLFF. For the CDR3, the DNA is TGTGCCAGCAGTTCCGGGACAGGGTCGGCTAATGAAAAACTGTTTTTT.

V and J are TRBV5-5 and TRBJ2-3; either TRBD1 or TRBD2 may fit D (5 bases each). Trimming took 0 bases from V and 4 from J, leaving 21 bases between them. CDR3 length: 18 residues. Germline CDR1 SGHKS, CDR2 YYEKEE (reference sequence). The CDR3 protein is CASSLEPQGAPEADTQYF. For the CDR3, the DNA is TGTGCCAGCAGCTTGGAGCCCCAAGGGGCCCCGGAGGCAGATACGCAGTATTTT.

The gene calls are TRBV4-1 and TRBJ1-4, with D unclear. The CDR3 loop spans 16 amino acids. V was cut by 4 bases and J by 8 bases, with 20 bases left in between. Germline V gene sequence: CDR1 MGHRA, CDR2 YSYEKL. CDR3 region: CASSPTPNGYEEKLFF. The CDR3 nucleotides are TGCGCCAGCAGCCCCACTCCTAATGGCTATGAGGAAAAACTGTTTTTT.

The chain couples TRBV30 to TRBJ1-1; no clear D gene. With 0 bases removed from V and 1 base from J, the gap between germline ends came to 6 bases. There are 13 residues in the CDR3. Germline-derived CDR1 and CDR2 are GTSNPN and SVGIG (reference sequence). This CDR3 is CAWSVSTNTEAFF. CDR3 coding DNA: TGTGCCTGGAGTGTATCAACGAACACTGAAGCTTTCTTT.

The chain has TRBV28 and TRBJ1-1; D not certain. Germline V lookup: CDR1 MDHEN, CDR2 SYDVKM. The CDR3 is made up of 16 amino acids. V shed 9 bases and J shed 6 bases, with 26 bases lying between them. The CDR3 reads CASLVEEGVGSSEAFF. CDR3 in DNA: TGTGCCAGTCTAGTAGAAGAGGGTGTTGGTTCTTCTGAAGCTTTCTTT.

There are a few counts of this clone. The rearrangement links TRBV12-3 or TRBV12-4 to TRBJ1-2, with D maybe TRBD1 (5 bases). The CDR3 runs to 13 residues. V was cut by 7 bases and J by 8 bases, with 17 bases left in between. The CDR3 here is CASTHRRRGGYTF. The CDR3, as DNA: TGTGCCAGCACCCACAGGCGGAGGGGCGGCTACACCTTC.

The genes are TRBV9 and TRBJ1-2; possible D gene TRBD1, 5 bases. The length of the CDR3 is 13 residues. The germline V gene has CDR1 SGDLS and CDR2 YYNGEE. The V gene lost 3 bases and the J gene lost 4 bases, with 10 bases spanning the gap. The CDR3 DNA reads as TGTGCCAGCAGCGAAGGGCAGGGCTATGGCTACACCTTC. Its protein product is CASSEGQGYGYTF.

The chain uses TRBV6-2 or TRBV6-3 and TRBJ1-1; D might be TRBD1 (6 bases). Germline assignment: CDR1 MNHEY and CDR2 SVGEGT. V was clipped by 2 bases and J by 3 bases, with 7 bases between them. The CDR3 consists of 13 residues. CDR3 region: CASSYRGDTEAFF. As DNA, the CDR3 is TGTGCCAGCAGTTACAGGGGGGACACTGAAGCTTTCTTT.